These 26 T cell receptor beta chains were sequenced from one sample in a study of PD-1 blockade in classical Hodgkin lymphoma. Method: immunoSEQ multiplex PCR; TCRdb's copy keeps in-frame clones and lacks some. Among 30,000 to 35,000 clones listed, around 80% were seen once. Time point given: cycle 4 day 1 (C4D1), after 5 to 7 weeks of nivolumab. Exposure to brentuximab vedotin varied, and each patient had relapsed following autologous stem cell transplantation. Negative magnetic selection isolated CD4+ T cells from thawed PBMCs. Here the sequenced sample was CD4+ T cells from blood, taken before the fourth cycle of nivolumab. Every receptor here comes from a human donor with classical Hodgkin lymphoma.

The chain recombines TRBV7-8 with TRBJ1-1, with D perhaps TRBD1 (6 bases). The V gene lost 2 bases and the J gene lost 2 bases, with 21 bases spanning the gap. The germline gives CDR1 SGHVS, CDR2 FQNEAQ. The length of the CDR3 is 18 residues. CDR3 bases: TGTGCCAGCAGCTTACAGGGAGGATCGACGGACAGAAACACTGAAGCTTTCTTT. Translating gives CASSLQGGSTDRNTEAFF.

This chain connects TRBV11-2 to TRBJ2-1; 11 nucleotides agree with TRBD2. After removal of 3 bases from V and 4 bases from J, the junction contained 5 bases not matched to a gene. In germline, CDR1 is SGHAT, CDR2 FQNNGV. The CDR3 spans 16 residues. CDR3 sequence reads: CASSLLAGGLYNEQFF. The DNA of the CDR3 is TGTGCCAGCAGCTTGCTAGCGGGGGGCCTATACAATGAGCAGTTCTTC.

The chain employs TRBV7-2 and TRBJ1-1; D uncertain. Germline-derived CDR1 and CDR2 are SGHTA and FQGNSA. Trimming removed 2 bases at V and 3 bases at J, with 10 bases between. CDR3 size: 14 residues. CDR3 in DNA: TGTGCCAGCAGCTTAACGGACGGCTACACTGAAGCTTTCTTT. Residues: CASSLTDGYTEAFF.

The table lists this clone with a count of one. The chain employs TRBV28 and TRBJ2-7; 11 positions match TRBD1. J lost 6 bases, V lost 6 bases, and 10 bases had no gene match. The CDR3 is 15 residues long. From germline, CDR1 is MDHEN and CDR2 SYDVKM. The CDR3, as DNA: TGTGCCAGCAGCCAACACCGGGACAGGGGGTTCGAGCAGTACTTC. Translated: CASSQHRDRGFEQYF.

The rearrangement joins TRBV10-3 to TRBJ1-4; D gene unclear. This CDR3 spans 12 amino acids. V dropped 3 bases and J dropped 4 bases, with 3 bases sitting between them. In germline, CDR1 is ENHRY, CDR2 SYGVKD. DNA of the CDR3: TGTGCCATCAGTGACAGTAATGAAAAACTGTTTTTT. Amino acids: CAISDSNEKLFF.

Here the CDR3 reads CASNRDRGAIPYNEQFF. The CDR3, as DNA: TGTGCCAGCAACCGGGACAGGGGGGCCATACCCTACAATGAGCAGTTCTTC. The gene calls are TRBV27 and TRBJ2-1, with 11 bases matching TRBD1. V lost 7 bases, J lost 2 bases, and 10 bases stayed unmatched. The length of the CDR3 is 17 residues. Germline V gene data show CDR1 as MNHEY and CDR2 as SMNVEV (reference sequence).

The genes are TRBV11-3 and TRBJ2-2; D may be TRBD2 (6 bases). Per germline, CDR1 SGHNT and CDR2 YENEEA. The V end was cut by 1 base, the J end by 6 bases, with 9 bases between. The CDR3 has 14 residues. The CDR3 is CASSLGPGAGELFF. The CDR3 DNA sequence: TGTGCCAGCAGCTTAGGTCCGGGGGCCGGGGAGCTGTTTTTT.

This chain joins TRBV2 and TRBJ1-3; the D gene is possibly TRBD1 (5 bases). The CDR3 has 13 amino acids. V was trimmed by 5 bases and J by 3 bases, leaving 8 bases between them. Per the germline V gene, CDR1 is SNHLY and CDR2 is FYNNEI. CDR3 in amino acids: CASSPTGGNTIYF. DNA for the CDR3: TGTGCCAGCAGTCCAACAGGTGGAAACACCATATATTTT.

This chain links TRBV6-5 with TRBJ1-1; 8 positions agree with TRBD1. Looked up from germline, CDR1 is MNHEY and CDR2 is SVGAGI. V trimming: 3 bases; J trimming: 7 bases; junction bases outside the gene matches: 7. This CDR3 contains 14 residues. CDR3 in amino acids: CASSYPGGYSEAFF. In DNA form, the CDR3 reads TGTGCCAGCAGTTATCCAGGGGGCTACAGTGAAGCTTTCTTT.

The chain uses TRBV6-6 and TRBJ2-3; TRBD2 matches 10 bases. Trimming at V came to 0 bases and at J to 1 base, leaving 1 base not matched to a gene. The germline gives CDR1 MNHNY, CDR2 SVGAGI (reference sequence). This CDR3 is built from 16 residues. The CDR3 sequence: CASSYSLAGGTDTQYF. CDR3 coding DNA: TGTGCCAGCAGTTACTCGCTAGCGGGGGGCACAGATACGCAGTATTTT.

V gene TRBV5-1 combines with J gene TRBJ2-1; D may be TRBD2 (7 bases). This CDR3 region has 15 residues. V was clipped by 2 bases and J by 6 bases, with 15 bases between them. Germline CDR1 reads SGHRS; CDR2 reads YFSETQ. The CDR3 protein is CASSLSGTWSNEQFF. CDR3 in DNA: TGCGCCAGCAGCTTAAGCGGGACATGGAGCAATGAGCAGTTCTTC.

V usage is TRBV19 and J usage is TRBJ1-2; 8 bases agree with TRBD1. Germline V gives CDR1 LNHDA, CDR2 SQIVND (reference sequence). Trimming removed 3 bases from V and 8 bases from J; junction bases left unmatched: 5. The CDR3 is made up of 13 amino acids. This CDR3 is CASSMVQGVGYTF. In DNA, the CDR3 is TGTGCCAGTAGTATGGTACAGGGGGTAGGCTACACCTTC.

The V gene is TRBV5-1, the J gene TRBJ2-5, with TRBD1 as a possible D gene (5 bases). CDR3 size: 14 residues. Trimming cost V 0 bases and J 5 bases, with 11 bases left between them. Germline assignment: CDR1 SGHRS and CDR2 YFSETQ. CDR3 sequence: CASSLAGQDETQYF. The CDR3 nucleotides read TGCGCCAGCAGCTTGGCAGGGCAGGACGAGACCCAGTACTTC. The full variable domain, its missing parts supplied by reference TRBV5-1 and TRBJ2-5, is KAGVTQTPRYLIKTRGQQVTLSCSPISGHRSVSWYQQTPGQGLQFLFEYFSETQRNKGNFPGRFSGRQFSNSRSEMNVSTLELGDSALYLCASSLAGQDETQYFGPGTRLLVL.

The V and J genes are TRBV11-2 and TRBJ2-1, with D possibly matching TRBD2 (6 bases). V lost 8 bases to trimming and J lost 3 bases, with 14 bases between them. The CDR3 has 14 residues. Germline assignment: CDR1 SGHAT and CDR2 FQNNGV. The CDR3 nucleotides read TGTGCCAGCGGTCCGCGGGGTAGCTACAATGAGCAGTTCTTC. It codes for CASGPRGSYNEQFF.

The V and J genes are TRBV5-1 and TRBJ2-7; D possibly uses TRBD1 or TRBD2 (7 bases each). The CDR3 totals 14 residues. V was pared by 5 bases and J by 5 bases, with 17 bases between. Germline V gene data show CDR1 as SGHRS and CDR2 as YFSETQ. This CDR3 reads CASRTTQGRDEQYF. CDR3 nucleotides: TGCGCCAGCAGAACAACACAGGGGAGGGACGAGCAGTACTTC.

The genes are TRBV6-5 and TRBJ2-1; tentatively, D is TRBD1 (5 bases). V lost 7 bases to trimming and J lost 4 bases, with 11 bases between them. The length of the CDR3 is 13 residues. Germline V gene lookup returns CDR1 MNHEY and CDR2 SVGAGI. The CDR3 bases are TGTGCCAGCACGTCAGGGTATTACAATGAGCAGTTCTTC. Its translation: CASTSGYYNEQFF.

The rearrangement uses TRBV7-9 and TRBJ1-1; no firm D call. Germline values: CDR1 SEHNR, CDR2 FQNEAQ (reference sequence). This CDR3 has 15 amino acids. V shed 2 bases and J shed 6 bases, with 16 bases lying between them. The CDR3 is CASSLKMMGLPEAFF. In DNA form, the CDR3 reads TGTGCCAGCAGCTTAAAGATGATGGGTCTGCCTGAAGCTTTCTTT.

The gene calls are TRBV6-1 and TRBJ2-7; the match to TRBD1 covers 11 bases. The CDR3 covers 16 residues. The V gene's germline CDR1 is MNHNS and CDR2 SASEGT. J gave up 4 bases and V 2 bases, and 7 bases lay outside the gene matches. This chain's CDR3 is CASSEPGTGGGYEQYF. The CDR3 coding sequence is TGTGCCAGCAGTGAACCGGGGACAGGGGGAGGGTACGAGCAGTACTTC.

This clone was seen only a few times. V gene TRBV5-5 combines with J gene TRBJ2-4; the D is unclear. Germline V gene sequence: CDR1 SGHKS, CDR2 YYEKEE (reference sequence). The CDR3 spans 15 residues. V gave up 4 bases and J gave up 13 bases, with 24 bases separating them. This CDR3 reads CASSPELRPPIAQYF. CDR3 coding DNA: TGTGCCAGCAGCCCGGAACTAAGACCCCCTATCGCCCAGTACTTC.

V is TRBV5-1 and J is TRBJ1-1; D is unresolved. The CDR3 has 14 amino acids. V lost 4 bases to trimming and J lost 0 bases, with 10 bases between them. Germline assignment: CDR1 SGHRS and CDR2 YFSETQ. CDR3: CASSPGYMNTEAFF. The CDR3 DNA reads as TGCGCCAGCAGCCCAGGATACATGAACACTGAAGCTTTCTTT.

This clone was recorded a few times. The chain is built from TRBV7-3 and TRBJ1-6; TRBD1 matches at 8 bases. Germline values: CDR1 SGHTA, CDR2 FQGTGA. This CDR3 contains 15 residues. V shed 2 bases, J shed 6 bases, and the junction held 3 bases outside the gene matches. This chain's CDR3 is CASSLAGQGNSPLHF. The CDR3 region has the DNA TGTGCCAGCAGCTTAGCCGGACAGGGTAATTCACCCCTCCACTTT.

The chain employs TRBV11-3 and TRBJ2-5, with 9 positions matching TRBD2. V was pared by 5 bases and J by 2 bases, with 9 bases of the junction left unmatched. CDR1 and CDR2 from the germline V gene are SGHNT and YENEEA. The CDR3 contains 16 residues. The CDR3 coding sequence is TGTGCCAGCAGCCGAGGGGGAGCGGGGGGTCAAGAGACCCAGTACTTC. Its translation is CASSRGGAGGQETQYF. The variable domain in full, completed from reference TRBV11-3 and TRBJ2-5, reads EAGVVQSPRYKIIEKKQPVAFWCNPISGHNTLYWYLQNLGQGPELLIRYENEEAVDDSQLPKDRFSAERLKGVDSTLKIQPAELGDSAVYLCASSRGGAGGQETQYFGPGTRLLVL.

The J gene is TRBJ2-2, the V gene TRBV7-6; 7 nucleotides line up with TRBD1. The CDR3 sequence is 15 residues long. From germline, CDR1 is SGHVS and CDR2 FNYEAQ. V gave up 5 bases and J gave up 3 bases; unmatched junction bases: 6. CDR3: CASSPGTDHTGELFF. In nucleotides, the CDR3 is TGTGCCAGCAGCCCCGGGACAGATCACACCGGGGAGCTGTTTTTT.

J is TRBJ1-2 and V is TRBV30; possibly TRBD1 for D (5 bases). Germline lookup yields CDR1 GTSNPN and CDR2 SVGIG (reference sequence). V shed 5 bases and J shed 1 base, with 17 bases lying between them. The CDR3 is made up of 15 amino acids. The CDR3 region has the DNA TGTGCCTGGGTCCGGCCAGGGTCCCATAACTATGGCTACACCTTC. This encodes CAWVRPGSHNYGYTF. The whole variable domain, remainder taken from reference TRBV30 and TRBJ1-2, is SQTIHQWPATLVQPVGSPLSLECTVEGTSNPNLYWYRQAAGRGLQLLFYSVGIGQISSEVPQNLSASRPQDRQFILSSKKLLLSDSGFYLCAWVRPGSHNYGYTFGSGTRLTVV.

The rearrangement uses TRBV15 and TRBJ2-3; TRBD2 matches at 12 bases. With V trimmed by 0 bases and J by 5 bases, 9 bases remained unmatched. CDR1 is LNHNV, CDR2 YYDKDF, per germline (reference sequence). The CDR3 loop spans 18 amino acids. CDR3 DNA: TGTGCCACCAGCAGAGATCTTCTAGCGGGGGGGCGTGGAGATACGCAGTATTTT. It yields the protein CATSRDLLAGGRGDTQYF.

The CDR3 region has the DNA TGTGCCAGCTCACCCGTGAGCGGGTCGAATGAGCAGTTCTTC. Translating it yields CASSPVSGSNEQFF. V and J are TRBV18 and TRBJ2-1, with D possibly TRBD2 on 6 matching bases. This CDR3 contains 14 residues. V was cut by 3 bases and J by 7 bases, with 13 bases left in between. From germline, CDR1 is KGHSH and CDR2 LQKENI.